These 2 T cell receptor beta chains share one sample of origin, sequenced in a study of response to subunit inactivated influenza vaccine. TCRdb independently ran MiXCR on the RT-PCR reads; one entry per CDR3 protein. The sample has fewer than 350,000 distinct CDR3 sequences, roughly 22% seen once. This material consisted of PBMCs from blood, taken 21 months after vaccination. The receptors stem from a man between 50 and 75 years old who received an inactivated influenza vaccine.

V is TRBV7-3 and J is TRBJ2-3; 7 bases map to TRBD2. V was clipped by 5 bases and J by 2 bases; unmatched bases: 10. CDR3 length equals 16 residues. Germline CDR1 reads SGHTA; CDR2 reads FQGTGA. The CDR3 bases are TGTGCCAGCAGCGCAGACCTAGCGGTAAACACAGATACGCAGTATTTT. It yields the protein CASSADLAVNTDTQYF.

The genes are TRBV29-1 and TRBJ2-1, with D possibly matching TRBD2 (5 bases). This CDR3 region has 14 residues. Germline V lookup: CDR1 SQVTM, CDR2 ANQGSEA. The V end was cut by 1 base, the J end by 7 bases, with 14 bases between. DNA of the CDR3: TGCAGCGTTGAAGCCTTGTTATCGGGAAATGAGCAGTTCTTC. Translated: CSVEALLSGNEQFF.